The 30 T cell receptor beta chains below come from one sample, sequenced in a study of T cell changes during pregnancy in multiple sclerosis (dated by TCRdb to the late 2010s). Receptor libraries were prepared by the immunoSEQ multiplex PCR assay. TCRdb took this table from immuneACCESS and kept in-frame rearrangements with V and J called. Such tables lack part of the clones; where checked against another copy, unresolved V genes explain under half of the gap, and the rest is unexplained. Recorded for this sample are 70,000 to 90,000 clones; just over 90% of them occurred a single time. Less than 0.75% of the sample comes from the top ten. Sequencing was performed on peripheral blood, taken in the second trimester of pregnancy. The receptors here all came from a female donor in good health, enrolled as a control in a pregnancy study.

The chain couples TRBV11-3 to TRBJ1-2, with D tentatively TRBD1 (6 bases). CDR1 and CDR2 from the germline V gene are SGHNT and YENEEA. The V end was cut by 2 bases, the J end by 6 bases, with 16 bases between. The CDR3 length is 15 residues. CDR3 sequence: CASSLNNRARHGYTF. CDR3 DNA sequence: TGTGCCAGCAGCTTAAACAACAGGGCCCGCCATGGCTACACCTTC.

This chain links TRBV18 with TRBJ2-3; tentative D call: TRBD2 (6 bases). The V end was cut by 3 bases, the J end by 1 base, with 26 bases between. The CDR3 runs to 20 residues. CDR1 and CDR2 (germline): KGHSH, LQKENI. The CDR3 sequence: CASSPSSGFGAGSGTDTQYF. In DNA, the CDR3 is TGTGCCAGCTCACCCAGTAGCGGATTTGGTGCGGGGTCCGGCACAGATACGCAGTATTTT.

J is TRBJ1-2 and V is TRBV6-1; D possibly corresponds to TRBD1 (5 bases). The CDR3 length is 13 residues. The V end was cut by 2 bases, the J end by 8 bases, with 12 bases between. CDR1 and CDR2 (germline): MNHNS, SASEGT. CDR3 loop: CASSERGEWGYTF. DNA for the CDR3: TGTGCCAGCAGTGAACGGGGGGAGTGGGGCTACACCTTC.

V usage is TRBV20-1 and J usage is TRBJ1-1; D uncertain. Deletions cut 5 bases from V and 6 bases from J, with 7 bases between. This CDR3 contains 10 residues. CDR1 is DFQATT and CDR2 is SNEGSKA in the germline V gene (reference sequence). CDR3 region: CSAPTAEAFF. CDR3 nucleotide sequence: TGCAGTGCTCCAACAGCTGAAGCTTTCTTT.

The rearrangement uses TRBV4-3 and TRBJ1-2; possible D gene TRBD1, 5 bases. Germline V CDR1 and CDR2: LGHNA, YSLEER. V was clipped by 6 bases and J by 6 bases, with 14 bases between them. This CDR3 has 13 residues. The CDR3 nucleotides read TGCGCCAGCAGGGGCAGGGCTTTAGATGGCTACACCTTC. Translated: CASRGRALDGYTF.

The chain employs TRBV15 and TRBJ2-7, with a tentative D call TRBD1 (6 bases). V shed 0 bases and J shed 6 bases, with 12 bases lying between them. Looked up from germline, CDR1 is LNHNV and CDR2 is YYDKDF (reference sequence). The CDR3 extends over 14 amino acids. The CDR3 sequence is CATSRDLQGFEQYF. CDR3 nucleotides: TGTGCCACCAGCAGAGACCTACAGGGCTTCGAGCAGTACTTC. The variable domain in full, completed from reference TRBV15 and TRBJ2-7, reads DAMVIQNPRYQVTQFGKPVTLSCSQTLNHNVMYWYQQKSSQAPKLLFHYYDKDFNNEADTPDNFQSRRPNTSFCFLDIRSPGLGDTAMYLCATSRDLQGFEQYFGPGTRLTVT.

The rearrangement joins TRBV5-4 to TRBJ2-7; 8 bases line up with TRBD1. The germline V gene encodes CDR1 SGHNT and CDR2 YYREEE (reference sequence). With V trimmed by 4 bases and J by 3 bases, 9 bases remained unmatched. The CDR3 spans 15 residues. The DNA for the CDR3 is TGTGCCAGCAGCAGATCCGGGACAGGTATCTACGAGCAGTACTTC. Translating gives CASSRSGTGIYEQYF. The full variable domain, completed using reference TRBV5-4 and TRBJ2-7, is ETGVTQSPTHLIKTRGQQVTLRCSSQSGHNTVSWYQQALGQGPQFIFQYYREEENGRGNFPPRFSGLQFPNYSSELNVNALELDDSALYLCASSRSGTGIYEQYFGPGTRLTVT.

A note on this clone: At one of its ends the junction is not consistent with the germline gene, which may arise from a read error. The rearrangement links TRBV2 to TRBJ2-3, with 7 bases matching TRBD1. The V gene's germline CDR1 is SNHLY and CDR2 FYNNEI. This CDR3 comprises 13 residues. The CDR3 here is CASREDRALTQYF. CDR3 nucleotides: TGTGCCAGCAGAGAAGACAGGGCCCTTACGCAGTATTTT.

The V and J genes are TRBV5-4 and TRBJ1-2; D is ambiguous. CDR3 length: 12 amino acids. The ends were cut back, 7 bases at V and 4 bases at J, with 11 bases in the middle. Germline assignment: CDR1 SGHNT and CDR2 YYREEE (reference sequence). The CDR3 here is CASGGQSYGYTF. DNA for the CDR3: TGTGCCAGCGGAGGCCAGAGCTATGGCTACACCTTC.

This sequence joins TRBV20-1 and TRBJ2-7; D is unresolved. The CDR3 runs 11 residues. Per germline, CDR1 DFQATT and CDR2 SNEGSKA (reference sequence). Trimming removed 4 bases from V and 3 bases from J, with 7 bases in between. CDR3 nucleotide sequence: TGCAGTGCTAAATCAGGCTACGAGCAGTACTTC. This codes for CSAKSGYEQYF.

The rearrangement uses TRBV27 and TRBJ2-5, with 8 bases aligning to TRBD2. CDR1 and CDR2 from the germline V gene are MNHEY and SMNVEV (reference sequence). Trimming removed 3 bases from V and 5 bases from J; junction bases left unmatched: 8. The CDR3 is 15 amino acids. This chain's CDR3 is CASSLARGASETQYF. In DNA, the CDR3 is TGTGCCAGCAGTTTGGCGCGGGGGGCCAGTGAGACCCAGTACTTC.

The chain carries TRBV6-4 and TRBJ2-2, with 8 bases identical to TRBD2. With 6 bases clipped from V and 4 bases from J, the junction kept 4 bases outside the gene matches. This CDR3 has 14 residues. The germline CDR1 and CDR2 sequences are MRHNA and SNTAGT. CDR3 sequence (DNA): TGTGCCAGCAGCGGACTAGCAGGCACCGGGGAGCTGTTTTTT. It encodes CASSGLAGTGELFF.

V usage is TRBV30 and J usage is TRBJ2-2; D remains unclear. Germline V lookup: CDR1 GTSNPN, CDR2 SVGIG (reference sequence). CDR3 length equals 14 residues. V lost 1 base to trimming and J lost 0 bases, with 6 bases between them. The CDR3 here is CAWSAGTNTGELFF. CDR3 bases: TGTGCCTGGAGTGCAGGCACGAACACCGGGGAGCTGTTTTTT.

This clone was detected a few times. The chain employs TRBV30 and TRBJ1-5, with D maybe TRBD1 (6 bases). The germline V and J ends were trimmed by 2 bases and 5 bases, with 10 bases remaining between them. The CDR3 is made up of 13 amino acids. Per the germline V gene, CDR1 is GTSNPN and CDR2 is SVGIG (reference sequence). The CDR3 DNA is TGTGCCTGGAGTCCTAACAGGGATCAGCCCCAGCATTTT. This gives the protein CAWSPNRDQPQHF.

The V call is TRBV18, the J call TRBJ2-5; D remains unclear. This CDR3 has 15 residues. Germline V CDR1 and CDR2: KGHSH, LQKENI. Trimming removed 1 base at V and 0 bases at J, with 9 bases between. The CDR3 protein is CASSPRQGDQETQYF. In DNA, the CDR3 is TGTGCCAGCTCACCACGGCAAGGAGACCAAGAGACCCAGTACTTC.

This sequence joins TRBV6-4 and TRBJ1-1; D might be TRBD1 (5 bases). Trimming shortened V by 7 bases and J by 3 bases, and 15 bases separated the two germline ends. Germline values: CDR1 MRHNA, CDR2 SNTAGT. This CDR3 spans 14 amino acids. For the CDR3, the DNA is TGTGCCAGCATTCCTGAATGGGGGGACACTGAAGCTTTCTTT. It yields the protein CASIPEWGDTEAFF.

The J gene is TRBJ2-3, the V gene TRBV4-2; a possible D gene is TRBD1 (6 bases). CDR3 length equals 20 residues. The V end was cut by 0 bases, the J end by 2 bases, with 24 bases between. Germline CDR1 is LGHNA and CDR2 is YNFKEQ. CDR3 DNA sequence: TGTGCCAGCAGCCAAGATAAAGGAGGACAGTTGGGGTCTCACACAGATACGCAGTATTTT. It translates to CASSQDKGGQLGSHTDTQYF.

J is TRBJ2-7 and V is TRBV7-9; perhaps TRBD2 as D (5 bases). The V end lost 6 bases, the J end lost 2 bases, and 23 bases lay between the germline ends. CDR1 and CDR2 (germline): SEHNR, FQNEAQ (reference sequence). This CDR3 is built from 17 residues. In DNA form, the CDR3 reads TGTGCCAGCAGTCAAATGGCGGGCTTCCGAGGGACCTACGAGCAGTACTTC. The encoded protein is CASSQMAGFRGTYEQYF.

In its sample, this clone was seen once. The rearrangement links TRBV6-5 to TRBJ2-1, with 9 bases aligning to TRBD1. The CDR3 has 13 amino acids. CDR1 and CDR2 (germline): MNHEY, SVGAGI. V was clipped by 5 bases and J by 5 bases; unmatched bases: 1. CDR3 in amino acids: CASSGQGNNEQFF. Here the CDR3 DNA reads TGTGCCAGCAGTGGACAGGGGAACAATGAGCAGTTCTTC.

The genes are TRBV11-1 and TRBJ2-7; TRBD2 matches 14 bases. The V gene's germline CDR1 is SGHAT and CDR2 FQDESV (reference sequence). J gave up 4 bases and V 4 bases, and 3 bases lay outside the gene matches. This CDR3 has 15 amino acids. The CDR3 DNA follows: TGTGCCAGCAGCTCCGGACTAGCGGGGGGATACGAGCAGTACTTC. It is translated as CASSSGLAGGYEQYF.

Written as DNA, the CDR3 is TGTGCCAGCAGCGTAGACCCAGGGAAGAGCTACGAGCAGTACTTC. It codes for CASSVDPGKSYEQYF. V gene TRBV9 combines with J gene TRBJ2-7; the D gene is possibly TRBD1 (5 bases). CDR3 length: 15 amino acids. V lost 0 bases to trimming and J lost 3 bases, with 13 bases between them. Germline CDR1 is SGDLS and CDR2 is YYNGEE.

The chain is built from TRBV4-3 and TRBJ1-6; D is ambiguous. CDR1 LGHNA and CDR2 YSLEER come from the germline V gene. This CDR3 comprises 16 residues. V was pared by 0 bases and J by 0 bases, with 6 bases between. This CDR3 reads CASSQEGLSYNSPLHF. CDR3 DNA sequence: TGCGCCAGCAGCCAAGAGGGCCTCTCCTATAATTCACCCCTCCACTTT.

This sequence joins TRBV4-1 and TRBJ1-5, with TRBD1 as a possible D gene (6 bases). With 2 bases removed from V and 5 bases from J, the gap between germline ends came to 10 bases. The CDR3 runs 14 residues. From germline, CDR1 is MGHRA and CDR2 YSYEKL. The CDR3 protein is CASSQMHRDQPQHF. For the CDR3, the DNA is TGCGCCAGCAGCCAAATGCACAGGGATCAGCCCCAGCATTTT.

This clone has more than one count but fewer than ten. The V call is TRBV30, the J call TRBJ1-4; 9 nucleotides align to TRBD1. Germline V CDR1 and CDR2: GTSNPN, SVGIG (reference sequence). The CDR3 is 14 amino acids. V lost 1 base, J lost 8 bases, and 5 bases stayed unmatched. The CDR3 reads CAWSADRGREKLFF. CDR3 coding DNA: TGTGCCTGGAGTGCTGACAGGGGGAGGGAAAAACTGTTTTTT.

The J gene is TRBJ2-7, the V gene TRBV18; TRBD1 is a possible D gene (5 bases). The CDR3 length is 12 residues. V was clipped by 1 base and J by 5 bases, with 6 bases between them. Per the germline V gene, CDR1 is KGHSH and CDR2 is LQKENI. The CDR3 coding sequence is TGTGCCAGCTCACCACTCAGGGACGAGCAGTACTTC. It specifies CASSPLRDEQYF.

The chain employs TRBV9 and TRBJ2-2, with no clear D. Trimming cost V 0 bases and J 7 bases, with 4 bases left between them. Germline V lookup: CDR1 SGDLS, CDR2 YYNGEE. The CDR3 is made up of 12 amino acids. The chain's CDR3 is CASSVGLGELFF. CDR3 sequence (DNA): TGTGCCAGCAGCGTAGGTCTCGGGGAGCTGTTTTTT.

This chain joins TRBV30 and TRBJ1-3; D uncertain. From germline, CDR1 is GTSNPN and CDR2 SVGIG (reference sequence). V was clipped by 0 bases and J by 0 bases, with 9 bases between them. The CDR3 is made up of 15 amino acids. The CDR3 reads CAWSVVRSSGNTIYF. Written as DNA, the CDR3 is TGTGCCTGGAGTGTAGTGAGAAGCTCTGGAAACACCATATATTTT.

This clone showed up just once. The rearrangement links TRBV5-6 to TRBJ2-5, with D uncertain. The CDR3 loop spans 13 amino acids. V lost 4 bases and J 2 bases, leaving 9 bases between the germline ends. Germline V gene data show CDR1 as SGHDT and CDR2 as YYEEEE. In DNA form, the CDR3 reads TGTGCCAGCAGCCCCCCAACACAAGAGACCCAGTACTTC. It translates to CASSPPTQETQYF.

This clone was detected a few times. V is TRBV27 and J is TRBJ1-2, with 7 bases identical to TRBD1. Germline V gene lookup returns CDR1 MNHEY and CDR2 SMNVEV (reference sequence). The CDR3 is made up of 13 amino acids. V lost 4 bases and J lost 3; bases outside the gene matches: 2. CDR3 DNA sequence: TGTGCCAGCAGTTGGGACAGTTACTATGGCTACACCTTC. Residues: CASSWDSYYGYTF.

The chain has TRBV7-8 and TRBJ2-7; 8 nucleotides align to TRBD1. Germline V gene sequence: CDR1 SGHVS, CDR2 FQNEAQ. The CDR3 loop spans 16 amino acids. With 4 bases clipped from V and 3 bases from J, the junction kept 11 bases outside the gene matches. CDR3 nucleotide sequence: TGTGCCAGCAGCTCTTGGACTCAGGGGGCAGGCTACGAGCAGTACTTC. Protein: CASSSWTQGAGYEQYF.